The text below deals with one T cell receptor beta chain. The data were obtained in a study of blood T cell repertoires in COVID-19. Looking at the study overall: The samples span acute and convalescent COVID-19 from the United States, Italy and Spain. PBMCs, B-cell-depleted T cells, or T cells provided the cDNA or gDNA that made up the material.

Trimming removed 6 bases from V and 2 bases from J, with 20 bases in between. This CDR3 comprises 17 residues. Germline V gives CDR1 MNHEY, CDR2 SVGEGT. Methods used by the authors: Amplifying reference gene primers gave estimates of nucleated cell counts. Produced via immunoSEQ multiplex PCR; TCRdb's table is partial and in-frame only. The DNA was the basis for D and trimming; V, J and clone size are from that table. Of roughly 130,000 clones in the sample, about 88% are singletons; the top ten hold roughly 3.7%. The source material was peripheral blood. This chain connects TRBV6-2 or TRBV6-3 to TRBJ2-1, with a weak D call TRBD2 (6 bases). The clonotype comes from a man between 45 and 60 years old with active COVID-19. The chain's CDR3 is CASSPYLTSRTYNEQFF. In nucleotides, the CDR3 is TGTGCCAGCAGCCCCTACCTAACTAGCAGAACCTACAATGAGCAGTTCTTC.